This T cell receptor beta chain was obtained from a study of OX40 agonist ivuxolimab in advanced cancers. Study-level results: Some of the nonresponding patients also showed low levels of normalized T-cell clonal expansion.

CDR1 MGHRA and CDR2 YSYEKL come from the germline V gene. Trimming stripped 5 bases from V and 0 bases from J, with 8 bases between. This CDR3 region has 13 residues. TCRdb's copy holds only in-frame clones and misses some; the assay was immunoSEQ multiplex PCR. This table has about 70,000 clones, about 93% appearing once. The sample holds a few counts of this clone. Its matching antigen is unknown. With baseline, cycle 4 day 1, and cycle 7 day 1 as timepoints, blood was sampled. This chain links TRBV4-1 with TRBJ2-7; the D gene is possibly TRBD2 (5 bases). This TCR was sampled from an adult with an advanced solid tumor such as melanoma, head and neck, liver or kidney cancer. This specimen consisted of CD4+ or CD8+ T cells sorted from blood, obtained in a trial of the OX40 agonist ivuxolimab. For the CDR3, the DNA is TGCGCCAGCAGCGAGGGTCTCTCCTACGAGCAGTACTTC. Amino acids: CASSEGLSYEQYF.